These 6 T cell receptor beta chains originate from one sample sequenced in a study of cytomegalovirus exposure and HLA in healthy donors. It was with 60 Vbeta and 13 Jbeta primers that the PCR ran. The table came from immunoSEQ multiplex PCR; TCRdb's copy has only in-frame clones and leaves some out. The sample has about 160,000 clones, approximately 84% seen once. Sequencing was done on a sample of PBMCs. Every receptor here comes from a male donor in good health and CMV-seropositive.

The chain recombines TRBV11-3 with TRBJ2-3; 7 positions agree with TRBD2. Germline loops: CDR1 SGHNT, CDR2 YENEEA. CDR3 length equals 14 residues. Trimming removed 5 bases from V and 3 bases from J; junction bases left unmatched: 5. CDR3 sequence reads: CASSPSGATDTQYF. In nucleotides, the CDR3 is TGTGCCAGCAGCCCAAGCGGGGCAACAGATACGCAGTATTTT.

This chain connects TRBV6-6 to TRBJ2-5; D call uncertain. The J call is in doubt because the DNA end fits TRBJ2-7 better. The CDR3 extends over 16 amino acids. CDR1 MNHNY and CDR2 SVGAGI come from the germline V gene (reference sequence). The CDR3 sequence is CASRSVGDGWPYEQYF. The CDR3 nucleotides are TGTGCCAGCAGGTCGGTAGGTGACGGGTGGCCCTACGAGCAGTACTTC.

The table lists this clone with a few counts. V gene TRBV6-6 combines with J gene TRBJ1-2, with 8 positions matching TRBD1. Trimming cost V 5 bases and J 8 bases; bases outside gene matches: 10. The CDR3 has 14 amino acids. Germline CDR1 is MNHNY and CDR2 is SVGAGI (reference sequence). CDR3 in DNA: TGTGCCAGCAGTCGACAGGGGAGCCTTCAGGGCTACACCTTC. The encoded protein is CASSRQGSLQGYTF.

The chain recombines TRBV6-5 with TRBJ1-5; no reliable D call. Trimming removed 6 bases from V and 5 bases from J, with 8 bases in between. Germline V CDR1 and CDR2: MNHEY, SVGAGI. The CDR3 length is 12 residues. The CDR3 coding sequence is TGTGCCAGCAGCCGCGGGGATCAGCCCCAGCATTTT. This codes for CASSRGDQPQHF.

The chain uses TRBV29-1 and TRBJ1-2; possible D gene TRBD1, 6 bases. V was shortened by 6 bases and J by 5 bases, with 16 bases between the two germline ends. This CDR3 region has 13 residues. The V gene's germline CDR1 is SQVTM and CDR2 ANQGSEA. CDR3 in DNA: TGCAGCGTCAGGGATACAGGGTCGTATGGCTACACCTTC. Amino acids: CSVRDTGSYGYTF.

This clone came up a few times. This chain links TRBV7-8 with TRBJ2-1, with 9 nucleotides matching TRBD1. The CDR3 contains 15 residues. The germline V gene has CDR1 SGHVS and CDR2 FQNEAQ. Trimming removed 8 bases from V and 2 bases from J; junction bases left unmatched: 7. The CDR3 DNA is TGTGCCAGCGCTCGGCGGGACAGGGCCTACAATGAGCAGTTCTTC. This sequence encodes CASARRDRAYNEQFF.